Below, 10 T cell receptor beta chains from the same sample are listed, as sequenced in a study of glioma-infiltrating T cells. Using RNA template, CDR3s of TCR alpha and beta were amplified with iRepertoire arm-PCR. TCRdb itself ran the multiplex PCR reads through MiXCR, one entry per CDR3 protein. This sample has 300,000 to 400,000 distinct CDR3 sequences; more than 35% occur once, and the top ten carry about 11%. The material sequenced was glioma tissue, nonneoplastic brain tissue, or PBMCs (not recorded which). Receptors were obtained from a human donor with low-grade glioma or glioblastoma, undergoing nonglioma brain surgery, or in good health (not recorded which).

V and J are TRBV4-1 and TRBJ2-7; 8 bases agree with TRBD2. Germline V CDR1 and CDR2: MGHRA, YSYEKL. The CDR3 extends over 17 amino acids. V was clipped by 4 bases and J by 9 bases; unmatched bases: 20. CDR3 amino acids: CASSRGAGVPVGVGQYF. The CDR3 coding sequence is TGCGCCAGCAGCCGGGGAGCGGGAGTTCCTGTTGGCGTCGGGCAGTACTTC.

This clonotype turned up a few times. The CDR3 coding sequence is TGTGCCAGCAGTTTTTGGTCGGCTGTCGGCGAGCAGTTCTTC. It specifies CASSFWSAVGEQFF. The chain uses TRBV12-3 or TRBV12-4 and TRBJ2-1; no clear D gene. CDR3 length equals 14 residues. Trimming took off 3 bases at V and 10 bases at J, with 16 bases between the two ends.

This sequence joins TRBV5-1 and TRBJ2-7; a possible D gene is TRBD1 (5 bases). Trimming pared 0 bases from V and 3 bases from J, leaving 16 bases between. The CDR3 has 16 residues. Germline V gene lookup returns CDR1 SGHRS and CDR2 YFSETQ. The CDR3 sequence is CASSLDGQAVGYEQYF. The CDR3 DNA reads as TGCGCCAGCAGCTTGGACGGACAAGCCGTAGGCTACGAGCAGTACTTC.

This clonotype is a singleton in its sample. The chain couples TRBV7-8 to TRBJ2-3, with TRBD2 as a possible D gene (6 bases). Germline lookup yields CDR1 SGHVS and CDR2 FQNEAQ. V lost 1 base to trimming and J lost 1 base, with 15 bases between them. The CDR3 has 17 amino acids. The DNA of the CDR3 is TGTGCCAGCAGCTTAGATTTCGGAGCTAGCGGCACAGATACGCAGTATTTT. Protein sequence: CASSLDFGASGTDTQYF. The entire variable domain, with the rest obtained from reference TRBV7-8 and TRBJ2-3, is as follows: GAGVSQSPRYKVAKRGQDVALRCDPISGHVSLFWYQQALGQGPEFLTYFQNEAQLDKSGLPSDRFFAERPEGSVSTLKIQRTQQEDSAVYLCASSLDFGASGTDTQYFGPGTRLTVL.

As regards this clonotype: The CDR3 end shows no conserved phenylalanine or tryptophan, and so a read error is likely. The chain uses TRBV28 and TRBJ1-5; no clear D. Germline values: CDR1 MDHEN, CDR2 SYDVKM. This CDR3 has 14 residues. The germline V and J ends were trimmed by 4 bases and 1 base, with 8 bases remaining between them. In DNA, the CDR3 is TGTGCCAGCAGTTACGTGGGGAGCAATCAGCCCCAGCATCTT. The encoded protein is CASSYVGSNQPQHL.

J is TRBJ2-4 and V is TRBV6-1; 7 bases fit TRBD2. The CDR3 loop spans 14 amino acids. V shed 3 bases and J 5 bases; nucleotides not matched to a gene: 4. CDR1 and CDR2 from the germline V gene are MNHNS and SASEGT. For the CDR3, the DNA is TGTGCCAGCAGTGATTGGGGGAGGGAAAACATTCAGTACTTC. Amino acids: CASSDWGRENIQYF.

This clonotype came up once. A junction boundary mismatches the germline segment, possibly from a read error. The V and J genes are TRBV20-1 and TRBJ2-5; 7 nucleotides match TRBD1. This CDR3 is built from 13 residues. CDR1 and CDR2 from the germline V gene are DFQATT and SNEGSKA (reference sequence). The CDR3 sequence: CSTGQDLGETQHF. For the CDR3, the DNA is TGCAGCACAGGACAGGACCTTGGGGAGACCCAGCACTTC.

Points on this clonotype: Mismatch with germline at one junction end may stem from a read error. This chain connects TRBV20-1 to TRBJ1-6; D remains unclear. In germline, CDR1 is DFQATT, CDR2 SNEGSKA (reference sequence). This CDR3 is built from 15 residues. CDR3 residues: CGARDLSSYNSPLHF. The CDR3 bases are TGCGGTGCTAGAGATCTGAGCTCCTATAATTCACCCCTCCACTTT.

The chain employs TRBV28 and TRBJ2-7; tentatively, D is TRBD1 (5 bases). CDR3 length: 14 amino acids. Germline CDR1 reads MDHEN; CDR2 reads SYDVKM. V shed 3 bases and J shed 2 bases, with 11 bases lying between them. The CDR3 coding sequence is TGTGCCAGCAGTTTTTACAGGACCACCTACGAGCAGTACTTC. Protein product: CASSFYRTTYEQYF.

This clonotype occurred many times. This sequence joins TRBV27 and TRBJ1-2; weak D call: TRBD1 (5 bases). With 3 bases removed from V and 6 bases from J, the gap between germline ends came to 14 bases. This CDR3 is 14 amino acids long. CDR1 and CDR2 (germline): MNHEY, SMNVEV (reference sequence). CDR3 protein: CASSFTRGANGYTF. The CDR3 nucleotides are TGTGCCAGCAGTTTCACTAGGGGTGCAAATGGCTACACCTTC.